This T cell receptor (beta chain) was documented in a study of early T cells in non-severe SARS-CoV-2 infection. TCRdb called the 5' RACE reads again in MiXCR, with one record for every CDR3 protein. The sample records some 53,000 distinct CDR3 sequences, just over 8% being singletons. The CDR3 consists of 18 residues. Germline CDR1 and CDR2: SEHNR and FQNEAQ (reference sequence). Trimming at V came to 4 bases and at J to 4 bases, leaving 14 bases not matched to a gene. In its sample, this clonotype was seen many times. This TCR was sampled from an adult who was a healthcare worker with PCR-confirmed SARS-CoV-2 infection or an uninfected control (not recorded which). J is TRBJ2-3 and V is TRBV7-9; 10 positions match TRBD1. The sequenced sample was whole blood. The CDR3 region has the DNA TGTGCCAGCAGCTCACCAGGACAGGGGGAAACTAGGGCAGATACGCAGTATTTT. It encodes CASSSPGQGETRADTQYF.